A selection of T cell receptor beta chains follows, all from one sample in a study of cytomegalovirus exposure and HLA in healthy donors. Produced via immunoSEQ multiplex PCR; TCRdb's table is partial and in-frame only. The sample lists around 60,000 clones; 95% were seen once. The specimen was PBMCs. The receptors were sampled from a woman aged 18-30 years in good health and CMV-seropositive. Each CDR3 is given with its conserved first and last residue. A D gene is named only where the DNA matches it firmly. Where a row states a size, it is once, few, many or the class of an expanded clone; other rows omit it.

clone_size: -; v_call: TRBV6-5; j_call: TRBJ2-2; cdr3_length: 15; d_call: TRBD1; cdr3_nt: TGTGCCAGCAGCCAAAGCGGGACAGGGACCGGGGAGCTGTTTTTT; cdr3_aa: CASSQSGTGTGELFF
clone_size: -; v_call: TRBV9; j_call: TRBJ2-2; cdr3_length: 14; d_call: TRBD1; cdr3_nt: TGTGCCAGCAGAGCCACAGGGGGCACCGGGGAGCTGTTTTTT; cdr3_aa: CASRATGGTGELFF
clone_size: -; v_call: TRBV28; j_call: TRBJ2-7; cdr3_length: 16; d_call: TRBD1; cdr3_nt: TGTGCCAGCAGTCCCCAGGGGGGGACAGGGTTACACGAGCAGTACTTC; cdr3_aa: CASSPQGGTGLHEQYF
clone_size: -; v_call: TRBV6-6; j_call: TRBJ2-1; cdr3_length: 16; d_call: -; cdr3_nt: TGTGCCAGCAGCTCAAACAGGGTATCAACCCTCAATGAGCAGTTCTTC; cdr3_aa: CASSSNRVSTLNEQFF
clone_size: -; v_call: TRBV11-1; j_call: TRBJ2-7; cdr3_length: 16; d_call: TRBD2; cdr3_nt: TGTGCCAGCAGCTTAGTTAACGCGGGAGGGGTCGACGAGCAGTACTTC; cdr3_aa: CASSLVNAGGVDEQYF
clone_size: once; v_call: TRBV25-1; j_call: TRBJ1-1; cdr3_length: 15; d_call: -; cdr3_nt: TGTGCCAGCAGTGAAGTGGGGGCCATGAACACTGAAGCTTTCTTT; cdr3_aa: CASSEVGAMNTEAFF
clone_size: -; v_call: TRBV10-3; j_call: TRBJ2-1; cdr3_length: 15; d_call: TRBD2; cdr3_nt: TGTGCCAACAATTCCGGGACTATAGCCCACAATGAGCAGTTCTTC; cdr3_aa: CANNSGTIAHNEQFF
clone_size: -; v_call: TRBV27; j_call: TRBJ2-4; cdr3_length: 20; d_call: TRBD2; cdr3_nt: TGTGCCAGCAGTTTGCCCAGACTAGCGGGGGGCCGAATCGCCAAAAACATTCAGTACTTC; cdr3_aa: CASSLPRLAGGRIAKNIQYF
clone_size: -; v_call: TRBV19; j_call: TRBJ1-5; cdr3_length: 16; d_call: -; cdr3_nt: TGTGCCAGTAGGGTGGCGCCGGGGGGGAGCAATCAGCCCCAGCATTTT; cdr3_aa: CASRVAPGGSNQPQHF
clone_size: -; v_call: TRBV28; j_call: TRBJ1-1; cdr3_length: 15; d_call: -; cdr3_nt: TGTGCCAGCAGTCCCCTTCCCGGGGTAAAAACTGAAGCTTTCTTT; cdr3_aa: CASSPLPGVKTEAFF
clone_size: -; v_call: TRBV14; j_call: TRBJ2-2; cdr3_length: 15; d_call: -; cdr3_nt: TGTGCCAGCAGCCAAGGTCGGGGGTACACCGGGGAGCTGTTTTTT; cdr3_aa: CASSQGRGYTGELFF
clone_size: -; v_call: TRBV6-6; j_call: TRBJ2-2; cdr3_length: 11; d_call: -; cdr3_nt: TGTGCCAGCAGCCCCGCCGGGGAGCTGTTTTTT; cdr3_aa: CASSPAGELFF
clone_size: -; v_call: TRBV6-5; j_call: TRBJ1-6; cdr3_length: 13; d_call: -; cdr3_nt: TGTGCCAGCAGCGACAGCGAGAATTCACCCCTCCACTTT; cdr3_aa: CASSDSENSPLHF
clone_size: -; v_call: TRBV9; j_call: TRBJ2-5; cdr3_length: 14; d_call: TRBD2; cdr3_nt: TGTGCCAGCAGCTCCCGTGGGGAGGGAGAGACCCAGTACTTC; cdr3_aa: CASSSRGEGETQYF
clone_size: -; v_call: TRBV2; j_call: TRBJ2-7; cdr3_length: 13; d_call: TRBD1; cdr3_nt: TGTGCCAGCAGTGAAGCGCCAGGGGGAATCGCGTACTTC; cdr3_aa: CASSEAPGGIAYF
clone_size: -; v_call: TRBV19; j_call: TRBJ1-5; cdr3_length: 13; d_call: TRBD1; cdr3_nt: TGTGCCAGTAGTACCAGACAGGGACGTCCCCAGCATTTT; cdr3_aa: CASSTRQGRPQHF
clone_size: -; v_call: TRBV7-6; j_call: TRBJ2-1; cdr3_length: 15; d_call: TRBD2; cdr3_nt: TGTGCCAGCAGCCATCTGACTAGCGGGAGCAATGAGCAGTTCTTC; cdr3_aa: CASSHLTSGSNEQFF
clone_size: -; v_call: TRBV6-6; j_call: TRBJ2-1; cdr3_length: 14; d_call: TRBD1; cdr3_nt: TGTGCCAGCAGTGAGACAGGGACCTACAATGAGCAGTTCTTC; cdr3_aa: CASSETGTYNEQFF
clone_size: -; v_call: TRBV4-1; j_call: TRBJ1-2; cdr3_length: 15; d_call: -; cdr3_nt: TGCGCCAGCAGCCAAGTCCAAACAGACACTTATGGCTACACCTTC; cdr3_aa: CASSQVQTDTYGYTF
clone_size: -; v_call: TRBV27; j_call: TRBJ2-1; cdr3_length: 14; d_call: -; cdr3_nt: TGTGCCAGCCGACGACCGGGAGAAAGGAATGAGCAGTTCTTC; cdr3_aa: CASRRPGERNEQFF
clone_size: -; v_call: TRBV4-3; j_call: TRBJ2-2; cdr3_length: 17; d_call: -; cdr3_nt: TGCGCCAGCAGCCTTTCACTCGAGAAGGGGGAGTCCGGGGAGCTGTTTTTT; cdr3_aa: CASSLSLEKGESGELFF
clone_size: -; v_call: TRBV9; j_call: TRBJ2-3; cdr3_length: 16; d_call: TRBD2; cdr3_nt: TGTGCCAGCAGCGTAGCAAGCGGGAGGACCACAGATACGCAGTATTTT; cdr3_aa: CASSVASGRTTDTQYF
clone_size: -; v_call: TRBV7-2; j_call: TRBJ2-3; cdr3_length: 16; d_call: TRBD2; cdr3_nt: TGTGCCAGCAGCTTAGAATCGGGGGGGCCCTCGCATACGCAGTATTTT; cdr3_aa: CASSLESGGPSHTQYF
clone_size: -; v_call: TRBV6-5; j_call: TRBJ2-7; cdr3_length: 15; d_call: -; cdr3_nt: TGTGCCAGCAGCATTACAGCCTATAGCTCCTACGAGCAGTACTTC; cdr3_aa: CASSITAYSSYEQYF
clone_size: -; v_call: TRBV28; j_call: TRBJ1-1; cdr3_length: 14; d_call: -; cdr3_nt: TGTGCCAGCAGTCCCCCTGACAGGAACACTGAAGCTTTCTTT; cdr3_aa: CASSPPDRNTEAFF
clone_size: -; v_call: TRBV19; j_call: TRBJ2-6; cdr3_length: 17; d_call: TRBD1; cdr3_nt: TGTGCCAGTAGACTGTCCCGGGACAGCTCTGGGGCCAACGTCCTGACTTTC; cdr3_aa: CASRLSRDSSGANVLTF
clone_size: -; v_call: TRBV4-1; j_call: TRBJ2-1; cdr3_length: 17; d_call: TRBD1; cdr3_nt: TGCGCCAGCAGCCAGGGGACGAGGGACAGAACTTACAATGAGCAGTTCTTC; cdr3_aa: CASSQGTRDRTYNEQFF
clone_size: -; v_call: TRBV5-8; j_call: TRBJ2-2; cdr3_length: 15; d_call: -; cdr3_nt: TGTGCCAGCAGCTGGGGCCGGATATTCACCGGGGAGCTGTTTTTT; cdr3_aa: CASSWGRIFTGELFF
clone_size: -; v_call: TRBV5-1; j_call: TRBJ2-2; cdr3_length: 18; d_call: -; cdr3_nt: TGCGCCAGCCTTAGCGGCGTGGTTACCGGTAGGAACACCGGGGAGCTGTTTTTT; cdr3_aa: CASLSGVVTGRNTGELFF
clone_size: -; v_call: TRBV6-1; j_call: TRBJ1-5; cdr3_length: 14; d_call: -; cdr3_nt: TGTGCCAGCAGTGATTTAGCGGTCAATCAGCCCCAGCATTTT; cdr3_aa: CASSDLAVNQPQHF
clone_size: -; v_call: TRBV7-3; j_call: TRBJ2-1; cdr3_length: 13; d_call: -; cdr3_nt: TGTGCCAGCAGCGTAGGGGGGGCCGATGAGCAGTTCTTC; cdr3_aa: CASSVGGADEQFF
clone_size: -; v_call: TRBV27; j_call: TRBJ2-2; cdr3_length: 17; d_call: TRBD1; cdr3_nt: TGTGCCAGCAGTCCAGCTAGAGGGGGCCAGCACACCGGGGAGCTGTTTTTT; cdr3_aa: CASSPARGGQHTGELFF
clone_size: -; v_call: TRBV9; j_call: TRBJ2-3; cdr3_length: 16; d_call: TRBD1; cdr3_nt: TGTGCCAGCAGCGAAAAGGGACAGGGAAACACAGATACGCAGTATTTT; cdr3_aa: CASSEKGQGNTDTQYF
clone_size: -; v_call: TRBV28; j_call: TRBJ2-3; cdr3_length: 15; d_call: TRBD1; cdr3_nt: TGTGCCAGCAGCGAGGGACAGGGGGAGACAGATACGCAGTATTTT; cdr3_aa: CASSEGQGETDTQYF
clone_size: -; v_call: TRBV5-6; j_call: TRBJ2-3; cdr3_length: 12; d_call: -; cdr3_nt: TGTGCCAGCAGCCTCGGCCGGGGTACGCAGTATTTT; cdr3_aa: CASSLGRGTQYF
clone_size: -; v_call: TRBV27; j_call: TRBJ1-5; cdr3_length: 16; d_call: -; cdr3_nt: TGTGCCAGCAGTTTAACGACAGGTAGTGTTCCTCAGCCCCAGCATTTT; cdr3_aa: CASSLTTGSVPQPQHF
clone_size: -; v_call: TRBV18; j_call: TRBJ2-3; cdr3_length: 16; d_call: -; cdr3_nt: TGTGCCAGCTCACCCCGGTGGGAGTCGGGCACAGATACGCAGTATTTT; cdr3_aa: CASSPRWESGTDTQYF
clone_size: -; v_call: TRBV19; j_call: TRBJ2-5; cdr3_length: 13; d_call: -; cdr3_nt: TGTGCCAGTAGTATAGGTAGGGGGGAGACCCAGTACTTC; cdr3_aa: CASSIGRGETQYF
clone_size: -; v_call: TRBV5-6; j_call: TRBJ2-5; cdr3_length: 13; d_call: TRBD2; cdr3_nt: TGTGCCAGCAAGACATTAGCGGGAGAGACCCAGTACTTC; cdr3_aa: CASKTLAGETQYF
clone_size: -; v_call: TRBV28; j_call: TRBJ2-7; cdr3_length: 14; d_call: -; cdr3_nt: TGTGCCAGCAGTTTCAGAGCGGGCATCTACGAGCAGTACTTC; cdr3_aa: CASSFRAGIYEQYF
clone_size: -; v_call: TRBV4-1; j_call: TRBJ2-4; cdr3_length: 16; d_call: TRBD2; cdr3_nt: TGCGCCAGCAGCCAATCCCCCCCAGCGGGGGTGTCCATTCAGTACTTC; cdr3_aa: CASSQSPPAGVSIQYF
clone_size: -; v_call: TRBV30; j_call: TRBJ1-2; cdr3_length: 14; d_call: TRBD1; cdr3_nt: TGTGCCTGGAGTCCAGGGGGTCGGTACTATGGCTACACCTTC; cdr3_aa: CAWSPGGRYYGYTF
clone_size: -; v_call: TRBV7-8; j_call: TRBJ2-7; cdr3_length: 13; d_call: -; cdr3_nt: TGTGCCAGCAGCCAGTTTGTGGGAGGCGAGCAGTACTTC; cdr3_aa: CASSQFVGGEQYF
clone_size: -; v_call: TRBV9; j_call: TRBJ1-4; cdr3_length: 16; d_call: TRBD1; cdr3_nt: TGTGCCAGCAGCGTAGGGTCGCAGGGGGCGAATGAAAAACTGTTTTTT; cdr3_aa: CASSVGSQGANEKLFF
clone_size: -; v_call: TRBV14; j_call: TRBJ2-1; cdr3_length: 13; d_call: -; cdr3_nt: TGTGCCAGCAGCCACGGCGGGGGCGATGAGCAGTTCTTC; cdr3_aa: CASSHGGGDEQFF
clone_size: -; v_call: TRBV7-6; j_call: TRBJ2-1; cdr3_length: 13; d_call: TRBD2; cdr3_nt: TGTGCCAGCAGCTCCGGGACTAGTAATGAGCAGTTCTTC; cdr3_aa: CASSSGTSNEQFF
clone_size: -; v_call: TRBV14; j_call: TRBJ2-7; cdr3_length: 17; d_call: TRBD2; cdr3_nt: TGTGCCAGCAGACGCGGAGGAGCTAGCGGGCGATCCTACGAGCAGTACTTC; cdr3_aa: CASRRGGASGRSYEQYF
clone_size: -; v_call: TRBV5-4; j_call: TRBJ2-7; cdr3_length: 16; d_call: TRBD1; cdr3_nt: TGTGCCAGCAGCTTTGACCCCCGGGACAGGCTCAACGAGCAGTACTTC; cdr3_aa: CASSFDPRDRLNEQYF
clone_size: -; v_call: TRBV11-2; j_call: TRBJ2-3; cdr3_length: 14; d_call: TRBD2; cdr3_nt: TGTGCCAGCAGCCAGCGGGGGAGGGAAAATACGCAGTATTTT; cdr3_aa: CASSQRGRENTQYF
clone_size: -; v_call: TRBV6-6; j_call: TRBJ2-1; cdr3_length: 15; d_call: TRBD2; cdr3_nt: TGTGCCAGCAGACCACAGCGGGACCTGTACAATGAGCAGTTCTTC; cdr3_aa: CASRPQRDLYNEQFF
clone_size: once; v_call: TRBV6-4; j_call: TRBJ2-1; cdr3_length: 15; d_call: -; cdr3_nt: TGTGCCAGCAGTCTCACAGGCTGGGGCTACAATGAGCAGTTCTTC; cdr3_aa: CASSLTGWGYNEQFF
clone_size: -; v_call: TRBV5-1; j_call: TRBJ2-1; cdr3_length: 17; d_call: TRBD2; cdr3_nt: TGCGCCAGCAGCGATACATCGGGCGGGAGTTTCTACAATGAGCAGTTCTTC; cdr3_aa: CASSDTSGGSFYNEQFF
clone_size: -; v_call: TRBV19; j_call: TRBJ1-2; cdr3_length: 17; d_call: -; cdr3_nt: TGTGCCAGTAGTCCTTCCTCGAACCCCCGGACAGTGGGCGGCTACACCTTC; cdr3_aa: CASSPSSNPRTVGGYTF
clone_size: -; v_call: TRBV7-3; j_call: TRBJ1-1; cdr3_length: 16; d_call: TRBD1; cdr3_nt: TGTGCCAGCAGCCCAGAATCCGGGACAGTGAACACTGAAGCTTTCTTT; cdr3_aa: CASSPESGTVNTEAFF
clone_size: -; v_call: TRBV5-4; j_call: TRBJ2-7; cdr3_length: 14; d_call: -; cdr3_nt: TGTGCCAGCAGCTTGGACGTTAGTTCCTACGAGCAGTACTTC; cdr3_aa: CASSLDVSSYEQYF
clone_size: -; v_call: TRBV27; j_call: TRBJ2-7; cdr3_length: 13; d_call: -; cdr3_nt: TGTGCCAGCAGTTTAATGCGGGTGGGCGAGCAGTACTTC; cdr3_aa: CASSLMRVGEQYF